The clone carrying this T cell receptor beta chain appeared many times. V lost 5 bases and J 6 bases, leaving 18 bases between the germline ends. Germline loops: CDR1 SGHTA, CDR2 FQGNSA. This CDR3 is built from 15 residues. These data are taken from a study of spatial heterogeneity in lung cancer. The wider study: Detection of beta-chain sequences consistently exceeded that of alpha-chain sequences. Raw-read counts averaged over ten per unique TCR and UMI combination.

The time point is: sample taken at primary tumor resection. No cells were sorted before sequencing. The whole RNA sequenced was extracted from tumor, nontumor lung or frozen PBMC. TCRdb used MiXCR to reprocess the 5' RACE reads, holding one entry per CDR3 protein. The table includes 10,000 to 15,000 distinct CDR3 sequences, around 4.1% detected once. The input for sequencing was PBMCs, taken at surgery. The V call is TRBV7-2, the J call TRBJ2-3, with a weak D call TRBD2 (6 bases). This TCR was recovered from a male donor with early-stage non-small cell lung cancer. In DNA form, the CDR3 reads TGTGCCAGCAGCCCGTCCGGGAGCTTTTCCGATACGCAGTATTTT. As protein: CASSPSGSFSDTQYF.